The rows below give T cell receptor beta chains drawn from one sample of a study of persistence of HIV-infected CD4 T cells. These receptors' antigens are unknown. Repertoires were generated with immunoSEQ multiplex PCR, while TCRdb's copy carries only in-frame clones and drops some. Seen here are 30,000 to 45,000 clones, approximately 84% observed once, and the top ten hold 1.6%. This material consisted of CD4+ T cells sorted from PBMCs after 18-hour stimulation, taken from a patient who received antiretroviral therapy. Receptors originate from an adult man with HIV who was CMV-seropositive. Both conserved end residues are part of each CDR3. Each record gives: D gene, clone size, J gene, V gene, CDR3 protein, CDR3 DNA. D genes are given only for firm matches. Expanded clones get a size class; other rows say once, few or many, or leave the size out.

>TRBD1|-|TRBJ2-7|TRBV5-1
CASSPNTGTVNF
TGCGCCAGCAGCCCGAATACCGGGACAGTAAACTTC
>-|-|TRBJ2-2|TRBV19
CASNRGPITGELFF
TGTGCCAGTAACCGGGGGCCTATAACCGGGGAGCTGTTTTTT
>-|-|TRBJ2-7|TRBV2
CASIGRGNEQYF
TGTGCCAGCATCGGAAGGGGGAACGAGCAGTACTTC
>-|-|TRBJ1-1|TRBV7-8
CASSSWSRGGTEAFF
TGTGCCAGCAGCTCCTGGAGTAGGGGGGGCACTGAAGCTTTCTTT
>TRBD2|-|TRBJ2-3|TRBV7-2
CASSLGGTRADTQYF
TGTGCCAGCAGCTTAGGGGGGACTAGAGCAGATACGCAGTATTTT
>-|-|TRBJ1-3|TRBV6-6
CASSLQTVGNTIYF
TGTGCCAGCAGTTTACAGACTGTCGGAAACACCATATATTTT
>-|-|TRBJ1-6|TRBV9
CASSVGGNTRGRDSPLHF
TGTGCCAGCAGCGTAGGGGGAAACACCAGGGGTCGTGATTCACCCCTCCACTTT
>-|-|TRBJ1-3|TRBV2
CASALGANGNTIYF
TGTGCCAGCGCACTGGGGGCTAATGGAAACACCATATATTTT
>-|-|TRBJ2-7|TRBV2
CASSEDVAYEQYF
TGTGCCAGCAGTGAAGACGTTGCCTACGAGCAGTACTTC
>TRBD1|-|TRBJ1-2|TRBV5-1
CASSYGTGGEYGYTF
TGCGCCAGCAGCTATGGGACAGGGGGAGAGTATGGCTACACCTTC
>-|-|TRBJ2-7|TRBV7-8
CASSSQSGAAYEQYF
TGTGCCAGCAGCTCTCAGTCGGGAGCAGCCTACGAGCAGTACTTC
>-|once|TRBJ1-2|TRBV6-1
CASSEWVLGYTF
TGTGCCAGCAGTGAATGGGTACTTGGCTACACCTTC
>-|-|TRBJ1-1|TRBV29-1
CSATVNTEAFF
TGCAGCGCTACAGTGAACACTGAAGCTTTCTTT
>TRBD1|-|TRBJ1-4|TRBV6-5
CASSTNRGKLFF
TGTGCCAGCAGTACTAACAGGGGAAAACTGTTTTTT
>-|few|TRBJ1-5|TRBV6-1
CASSEAGYSGNQPQHF
TGTGCCAGCAGTGAAGCAGGGTATAGCGGCAATCAGCCCCAGCATTTT
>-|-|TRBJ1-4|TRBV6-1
CASSEGRRPLREKLFF
TGTGCCAGCAGTGAAGGTCGGCGGCCTTTAAGGGAAAAACTGTTTTTT
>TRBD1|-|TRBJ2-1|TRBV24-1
CATRTGTGDEQFF
TGTGCCACCAGAACCGGGACAGGTGATGAGCAGTTCTTC
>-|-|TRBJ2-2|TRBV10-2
CASSEIGQTGELFF
TGCGCCAGCAGTGAAATAGGGCAAACCGGGGAGCTGTTTTTT
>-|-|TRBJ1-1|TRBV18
CASSPPTPGRTEAFF
TGTGCCAGCTCACCACCGACACCCGGACGAACTGAAGCTTTCTTT
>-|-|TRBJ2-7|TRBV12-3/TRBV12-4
CASRGGVEEQYF
TGTGCCAGCAGGGGGGGTGTCGAGGAGCAGTACTTC
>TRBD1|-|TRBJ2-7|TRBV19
CASSPALDRGNEQYF
TGTGCCAGTAGCCCCGCCTTGGACAGGGGCAACGAGCAGTACTTC
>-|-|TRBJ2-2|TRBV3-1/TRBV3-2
CASSLRAGELFF
TGTGCCAGCAGCCTTAGGGCCGGGGAGCTGTTTTTT
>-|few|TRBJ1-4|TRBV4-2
CASSWGGTNEKLFF
TGTGCCAGCAGTTGGGGGGGGACTAATGAAAAACTGTTTTTT
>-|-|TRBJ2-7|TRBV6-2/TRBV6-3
CASSTGGGGSYEQYF
TGTGCCAGCAGTACCGGGGGCGGGGGAAGCTACGAGCAGTACTTC
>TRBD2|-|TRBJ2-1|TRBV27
CASSSRLTAGGPYYNEQFF
TGTGCCAGCAGTAGTCGACTCACAGCGGGGGGGCCGTACTACAATGAGCAGTTCTTC
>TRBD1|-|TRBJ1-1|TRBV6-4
CASSARGQGNTEAFF
TGTGCCAGCAGTGCCCGAGGACAGGGGAACACTGAAGCTTTCTTT
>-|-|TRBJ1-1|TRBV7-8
CASSLEYLGNTEAFF
TGTGCCAGCAGCCTCGAATACTTGGGGAACACCGAAGCTTTCTTT
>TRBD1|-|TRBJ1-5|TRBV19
CASSHRGPPEPQHF
TGTGCCAGTAGTCACAGGGGGCCCCCGGAGCCCCAGCATTTT
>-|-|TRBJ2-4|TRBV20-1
CSAEKINIQYF
TGCAGTGCTGAGAAGATAAACATTCAGTACTTC
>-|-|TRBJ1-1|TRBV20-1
CSASPEMMNTEAFF
TGCAGTGCTAGTCCGGAGATGATGAACACTGAAGCTTTCTTT
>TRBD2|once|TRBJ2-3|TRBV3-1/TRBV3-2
CASSQAKTSGGARDTQYF
TGTGCCAGCAGCCAAGCCAAGACTAGCGGGGGGGCTAGAGATACGCAGTATTTT
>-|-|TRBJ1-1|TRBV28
CASSYRVNTEAFF
TGTGCCAGCAGTTACCGGGTGAACACTGAAGCTTTCTTT
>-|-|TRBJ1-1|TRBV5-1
CASSSLGEGTEAFF
TGCGCCAGCAGCTCTCTGGGGGAGGGCACTGAAGCTTTCTTT
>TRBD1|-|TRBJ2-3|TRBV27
CASSAGTGGGVAYF
TGTGCCAGCAGTGCCGGGACAGGGGGCGGGGTGGCGTATTTT
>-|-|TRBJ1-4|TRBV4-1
CASSQVGGTPEKLFF
TGCGCCAGCAGCCAAGTGGGAGGGACTCCGGAAAAACTGTTTTTT
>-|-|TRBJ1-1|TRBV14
CASSQEGTGAFF
TGTGCCAGCAGCCAAGAGGGGACGGGAGCTTTCTTT
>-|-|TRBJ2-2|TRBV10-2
CASMGLIPGELFF
TGCGCCAGCATGGGACTTATTCCCGGGGAGCTGTTTTTT
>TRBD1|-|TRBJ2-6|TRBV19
CASTRQGVSGANVLTF
TGTGCCAGTACCAGACAGGGGGTCTCTGGGGCCAACGTCCTGACTTTC
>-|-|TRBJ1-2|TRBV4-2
CASSQPGIGTKGYTF
TGTGCCAGCAGCCAGCCGGGAATAGGAACGAAAGGCTACACCTTC
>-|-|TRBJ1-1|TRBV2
CASSQSGTEAFF
TGTGCCAGCAGCCAAAGCGGGACAGAAGCTTTCTTT
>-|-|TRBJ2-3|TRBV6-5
CASSGTYQDTQYF
TGTGCCAGCAGCGGTACCTACCAAGATACGCAGTATTTT
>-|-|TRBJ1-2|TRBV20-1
CSAPDNNGYTF
TGCAGTGCCCCGGACAATAATGGCTACACCTTC
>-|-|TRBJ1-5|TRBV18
CASSRQDNQPQHF
TGTGCCAGCTCACGACAGGACAATCAGCCCCAGCATTTT
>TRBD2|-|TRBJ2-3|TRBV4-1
CASSQDTKAGGRTDTQYF
TGCGCCAGCAGCCAAGATACAAAAGCGGGGGGCAGGACAGATACGCAGTATTTT
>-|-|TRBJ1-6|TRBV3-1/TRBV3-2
CASSYSHPISYHNSPLHF
TGTGCCAGCAGCTATTCCCATCCCATTTCATATCATAATTCACCCCTCCACTTT
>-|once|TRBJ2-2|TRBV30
CAWSTPGSTGELFF
TGTGCCTGGAGTACCCCGGGGAGCACCGGGGAGCTGTTTTTT
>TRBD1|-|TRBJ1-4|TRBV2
CASRVWGQGNMREKLFF
TGTGCCAGCCGGGTTTGGGGACAGGGGAACATGAGAGAAAAACTGTTTTTT
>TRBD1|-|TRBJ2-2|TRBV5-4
CASSLDRANTGELFF
TGTGCCAGCAGCCTGGACAGGGCGAACACCGGGGAGCTGTTTTTT
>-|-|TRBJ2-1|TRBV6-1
CASSEPLHNEQFF
TGTGCCAGCAGTGAACCTCTACACAATGAGCAGTTCTTC
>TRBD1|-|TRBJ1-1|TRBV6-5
CAIWDRMNTEAFF
TGTGCCATTTGGGACAGGATGAACACTGAAGCTTTCTTT